The 15 T cell receptor beta chains in this list originate from one sample, sequenced in a study of cytomegalovirus exposure and HLA in healthy donors. Vbeta (60) and Jbeta (13) primers were used in the PCR. Method: immunoSEQ multiplex PCR; TCRdb's copy keeps in-frame clones and lacks some. The table includes 110,000 to 150,000 clones, around 80% detected once. Sequenced material: PBMCs. These receptors originate from a male donor in good health and CMV-seropositive.

This clone has only one observation. This rearrangement joins TRBV7-8 to TRBJ2-7; D gene unclear. With 0 bases removed from V and 7 bases from J, the gap between germline ends came to 10 bases. Germline loops: CDR1 SGHVS, CDR2 FQNEAQ. There are 13 residues in the CDR3. This chain's CDR3 is CASSLALTREQYF. CDR3 bases: TGTGCCAGCAGCTTAGCGCTAACGAGGGAGCAGTACTTC.

The gene calls are TRBV4-3 and TRBJ2-3; TRBD2 is a possible D gene (6 bases). Trimming cost V 0 bases and J 2 bases, with 12 bases left between them. This CDR3 is built from 16 residues. Germline V lookup: CDR1 LGHNA, CDR2 YSLEER. CDR3 sequence reads: CASSQDSEGPTDTQYF. As DNA, the CDR3 is TGCGCCAGCAGCCAAGATTCGGAGGGCCCCACAGATACGCAGTATTTT.

The CDR3 sequence is CASSLDDPGNSPLHF. CDR3 nucleotides: TGCGCCAGCAGCTTGGACGATCCAGGGAATTCACCCCTCCACTTT. The chain combines TRBV5-1 with TRBJ1-6; TRBD1 might be the D (5 bases). The CDR3 contains 15 residues. The V and J ends lost 0 bases and 7 bases respectively, with 11 bases between them. Germline CDR1 is SGHRS and CDR2 is YFSETQ. The whole variable domain, remainder taken from reference TRBV5-1 and TRBJ1-6, is KAGVTQTPRYLIKTRGQQVTLSCSPISGHRSVSWYQQTPGQGLQFLFEYFSETQRNKGNFPGRFSGRQFSNSRSEMNVSTLELGDSALYLCASSLDDPGNSPLHFGNGTRLTVT.

The gene calls are TRBV6-6 and TRBJ2-5, with D perhaps TRBD1 (6 bases). Germline V gene sequence: CDR1 MNHNY, CDR2 SVGAGI (reference sequence). The V gene lost 6 bases and the J gene lost 3 bases, with 14 bases spanning the gap. CDR3 length equals 14 residues. The CDR3 DNA reads as TGTGCCAGCAGCCCGGACAGACAAAAAGAGACCCAGTACTTC. Encoded protein: CASSPDRQKETQYF.

The rearrangement uses TRBV6-5 and TRBJ1-1; D might be TRBD1 (6 bases). The V gene's germline CDR1 is MNHEY and CDR2 SVGAGI. Trimming pared 5 bases from V and 1 base from J, leaving 8 bases between. The CDR3 loop spans 13 amino acids. The CDR3 region is CASSRTENTEAFF. DNA for the CDR3: TGTGCCAGCAGTAGGACAGAGAACACTGAAGCTTTCTTT.

This sequence joins TRBV27 and TRBJ2-5, with TRBD1 as a possible D gene (6 bases). CDR3 size: 15 residues. V was cut by 5 bases and J by 4 bases, with 17 bases left in between. Germline-derived CDR1 and CDR2 are MNHEY and SMNVEV (reference sequence). The CDR3 protein is CASSPKGDPLETQYF. The CDR3, as DNA: TGTGCCAGCAGTCCCAAGGGGGACCCCCTAGAGACCCAGTACTTC.

The chain recombines TRBV28 with TRBJ2-7, with TRBD2 as a possible D gene (5 bases). The CDR3 contains 16 residues. V lost 0 bases to trimming and J lost 3 bases, with 15 bases between them. CDR1 and CDR2 from the germline V gene are MDHEN and SYDVKM. CDR3 sequence: CASSLCYYRGFYEQYF. CDR3 in DNA: TGTGCCAGCAGTTTATGTTACTACCGGGGATTCTACGAGCAGTACTTC.

This sequence joins TRBV10-2 and TRBJ1-1; D remains ambiguous. V was pared by 5 bases and J by 6 bases, with 10 bases between. CDR3 length: 12 residues. Germline CDR1 is WSHSY and CDR2 is SAAADI. CDR3 nucleotide sequence: TGCGCCAGCAGTCCCTCGAGTTCTGAAGCTTTCTTT. Protein sequence: CASSPSSSEAFF.

The V and J genes are TRBV18 and TRBJ1-1; D is perhaps TRBD1 (6 bases). CDR3 length: 16 amino acids. Germline assignment: CDR1 KGHSH and CDR2 LQKENI. V lost 1 base, J lost 5 bases, and 17 bases lay in between. CDR3 protein: CASSPREQTGGTEAFF. The CDR3, as DNA: TGTGCCAGCTCACCACGAGAACAGACAGGCGGGACTGAAGCTTTCTTT.

This clone was observed a few times. This sequence joins TRBV27 and TRBJ1-3; D call uncertain. The CDR3 length is 14 residues. Germline CDR1 MNHEY, CDR2 SMNVEV (reference sequence). The V and J ends lost 5 bases and 0 bases respectively, with 8 bases between them. The CDR3 bases are TGTGCCAGCAGTAATGGAGGCTCTGGAAACACCATATATTTT. Its protein is CASSNGGSGNTIYF.

The chain combines TRBV28 with TRBJ2-1, with TRBD1 identical over 7 bases. The J segment lost 12 bases and the V segment lost 3 bases, leaving 5 bases of the junction unmatched. The germline V gene encodes CDR1 MDHEN and CDR2 SYDVKM. This CDR3 comprises 12 residues. Written as DNA, the CDR3 is TGTGCCAGCAGTTTGCCCAGGGGGTTGCAGTTCTTC. It codes for CASSLPRGLQFF.

The rearrangement joins TRBV12-5 to TRBJ1-2, with TRBD1 identical over 7 bases. V shed 5 bases and J 9 bases; nucleotides not matched to a gene: 9. This CDR3 has 13 amino acids. Looked up from germline, CDR1 is LGHNT and CDR2 is FRNRAP. Written as DNA, the CDR3 is TGTGCTAGTGGTCCACAGGGGTTAGTTAGCTACACCTTC. Protein sequence: CASGPQGLVSYTF.

CDR3 region: CASSPGTFTYEQYF. In DNA form, the CDR3 reads TGTGCCAGCTCACCAGGGACATTCACCTACGAGCAGTACTTC. The chain links TRBV18 to TRBJ2-5; the D gene is possibly TRBD1 (6 bases). The end of the DNA aligns better with TRBJ2-7, so the J call may be wrong. The CDR3 sequence is 14 residues long. CDR1 and CDR2 (germline): KGHSH, LQKENI.

The V call is TRBV5-4, the J call TRBJ2-7, with 7 bases fitting TRBD1. Germline V lookup: CDR1 SGHNT, CDR2 YYREEE (reference sequence). The CDR3 runs to 14 residues. Trimming cost V 4 bases and J 1 base; bases outside gene matches: 5. DNA of the CDR3: TGTGCCAGCAGCCGGGACAGACATTCCTACGAGCAGTACTTC. Translation: CASSRDRHSYEQYF.

The genes are TRBV7-2 and TRBJ2-7, with D possibly matching TRBD1 (5 bases). Deletions cut 5 bases from V and 6 bases from J, with 14 bases between. Germline V gene lookup returns CDR1 SGHTA and CDR2 FQGNSA. This CDR3 comprises 13 residues. In nucleotides, the CDR3 is TGTGCCAGCAGCGTGGGGCTAGGCCCCGAGCAGTACTTC. Protein product: CASSVGLGPEQYF. The variable domain in full, completed from reference TRBV7-2 and TRBJ2-7, reads GAGVSQSPSNKVTEKGKDVELRCDPISGHTALYWYRQSLGQGLEFLIYFQGNSAPDKSGLPSDRFSAERTGGSVSTLTIQRTQQEDSAVYLCASSVGLGPEQYFGPGTRLTVT.